Below, 29 T cell receptor beta chains from the same sample are listed, as sequenced in a study of memory CD4+ T cells and cytomegalovirus serostatus. Single viable CD3+CD4+CD8-CD45RO+ cells were sorted as the memory CD4+ T cells. Sequencing was performed with immunoSEQ multiplex PCR; in TCRdb, only in-frame clones are kept and a portion is missing. Of around 61,000 clones listed, over 80% are singletons. Input material: memory CD4+ T cells from blood. The receptors shown here come from an adult in good health and CMV-seronegative.

This sequence joins TRBV9 and TRBJ1-3; 7 nucleotides align to TRBD1. The CDR3 is 13 residues long. Germline CDR1 reads SGDLS; CDR2 reads YYNGEE. V shed 3 bases, J shed 3 bases, and the junction held 0 bases outside the gene matches. The CDR3 region has the DNA TGTGCCAGCAGCGGGACAGGTGGAAACACCATATATTTT. Translating it yields CASSGTGGNTIYF.

The J gene is TRBJ2-5, the V gene TRBV2; D could derive from TRBD1 or TRBD2 (6 bases each). CDR3 length: 13 amino acids. V was trimmed by 7 bases and J by 4 bases, leaving 13 bases between them. Germline V gene data show CDR1 as SNHLY and CDR2 as FYNNEI. In DNA form, the CDR3 reads TGTGCCAGCAAGGGGGGCCTAGGAGAGACCCAGTACTTC. Translated: CASKGGLGETQYF.

The V and J genes are TRBV7-8 and TRBJ1-1; TRBD1 matches 8 bases. This CDR3 spans 16 amino acids. J gave up 4 bases and V 0 bases, and 7 bases lay outside the gene matches. The germline V gene has CDR1 SGHVS and CDR2 FQNEAQ. The CDR3 bases are TGTGCCAGCAGCTTAGCGGCAGGGGGCTTGGGCACTGAAGCTTTCTTT. Protein: CASSLAAGGLGTEAFF.

The J gene is TRBJ1-2, the V gene TRBV7-2, with D perhaps matching TRBD1 (6 bases). Germline loops: CDR1 SGHTA, CDR2 FQGNSA. The CDR3 loop spans 15 amino acids. The V end lost 4 bases, the J end lost 5 bases, and 17 bases lay between the germline ends. CDR3 DNA: TGTGCCAGCAGCTCCCTCCGGGGGGCCCGGTATGGCTACACCTTC. Translating gives CASSSLRGARYGYTF.

This chain connects TRBV5-8 to TRBJ2-4; D is uncertain. Trimming pared 0 bases from V and 2 bases from J, leaving 9 bases between. The CDR3 sequence is 15 residues long. Germline assignment: CDR1 SGHTS and CDR2 YDEGEE. The CDR3 bases are TGTGCCAGCAGCTTGGAAGTGGGGACCAAAAACATTCAGTACTTC. It is translated as CASSLEVGTKNIQYF.

The gene calls are TRBV9 and TRBJ2-7, with 9 bases that match TRBD1. The CDR3 consists of 15 residues. The ends lost 2 bases at V and 2 bases at J; junction bases unmatched: 5. Germline loops: CDR1 SGDLS, CDR2 YYNGEE. CDR3 in amino acids: CASSVTGGLTYEQYF. Written as DNA, the CDR3 is TGTGCCAGCAGCGTCACAGGGGGCCTTACCTACGAGCAGTACTTC.

This rearrangement joins TRBV9 to TRBJ1-6; 9 bases line up with TRBD1. Germline V lookup: CDR1 SGDLS, CDR2 YYNGEE. V gave up 6 bases and J gave up 14 bases; unmatched junction bases: 12. This CDR3 region has 14 residues. The CDR3: CASTAGTGPVTLHF. Here the CDR3 DNA reads TGTGCCAGCACGGCCGGGACAGGGCCCGTAACCCTCCACTTT.

The chain carries TRBV11-2 and TRBJ1-1; D is uncertain. The CDR3 runs 11 residues. Germline CDR1 reads SGHAT; CDR2 reads FQNNGV. V shed 0 bases and J shed 10 bases, with 6 bases lying between them. The CDR3 sequence: CASSLEERAFF. The CDR3 coding sequence is TGTGCCAGCAGCTTAGAAGAACGAGCTTTCTTT.

By share, this clone counts as medium-sized. This chain connects TRBV25-1 to TRBJ1-6, with D perhaps matching TRBD1 (5 bases). The CDR3 extends over 13 amino acids. Deletions cut 2 bases from V and 10 bases from J, with 9 bases between. Germline values: CDR1 MGHDK, CDR2 SYGVNS. Written as DNA, the CDR3 is TGTGCCAGCAGTGAACAGGGTCGGTCACCCCTCCACTTT. Translating it yields CASSEQGRSPLHF.

The V call is TRBV6-1, the J call TRBJ1-3; no clear D. Trimming pared 3 bases from V and 0 bases from J, leaving 6 bases between. Germline V gives CDR1 MNHNS, CDR2 SASEGT. The length of the CDR3 is 14 residues. The CDR3 DNA sequence: TGTGCCAGCAGTGATAGGTTCTCTGGAAACACCATATATTTT. Translating gives CASSDRFSGNTIYF.

This chain connects TRBV5-1 to TRBJ1-1, with a possible D match to TRBD1 (6 bases). CDR1 and CDR2 from the germline V gene are SGHRS and YFSETQ. The CDR3 sequence is 14 residues long. The V end lost 2 bases, the J end lost 10 bases, and 18 bases lay between the germline ends. CDR3 nucleotides: TGCGCCAGCAGCTTACAGGACACAACCAGGGGAGCTTTCTTT. Translation: CASSLQDTTRGAFF.

This chain uses TRBV28 with TRBJ1-1; 7 bases align to TRBD1. With V trimmed by 5 bases and J by 10 bases, 7 bases remained unmatched. The CDR3 extends over 12 amino acids. CDR1 is MDHEN and CDR2 is SYDVKM in the germline V gene. The CDR3 coding sequence is TGTGCCAGCAGTCCGGAGACAGGGAGAGCTTTCTTT. Protein sequence: CASSPETGRAFF.

The chain joins TRBV7-2 to TRBJ1-1; TRBD1 matches at 7 bases. CDR3 length equals 14 residues. With V trimmed by 3 bases and J by 4 bases, 5 bases remained unmatched. Germline CDR1 is SGHTA and CDR2 is FQGNSA. CDR3 bases: TGTGCCAGCAGCTTTGACCGACAGGGCACTGAAGCTTTCTTT. Translation gives CASSFDRQGTEAFF.

The rearrangement uses TRBV5-1 and TRBJ2-3, with 11 bases matching TRBD2. CDR3 length: 15 amino acids. The V gene end was trimmed by 4 bases and the J gene end by 8 bases; junction bases not matched to a gene: 9. Germline loops: CDR1 SGHRS, CDR2 YFSETQ. The CDR3 reads CASSPGLAVGGTQYF. CDR3 nucleotide sequence: TGCGCCAGCAGCCCGGGACTAGCGGTGGGGGGTACGCAGTATTTT.

The chain recombines TRBV5-6 with TRBJ2-3; D remains ambiguous. The length of the CDR3 is 13 residues. V shed 4 bases and J shed 2 bases, with 8 bases lying between them. Germline V gene data show CDR1 as SGHDT and CDR2 as YYEEEE. The CDR3 bases are TGTGCCAGCAGCCGACTCCCCACAGATACGCAGTATTTT. Translating it yields CASSRLPTDTQYF.

This rearrangement joins TRBV5-6 to TRBJ1-3, with D possibly matching TRBD1 (6 bases). CDR3 length: 14 residues. V was clipped by 4 bases and J by 2 bases, with 10 bases between them. From germline, CDR1 is SGHDT and CDR2 YYEEEE. CDR3 residues: CASSETGAGNTIYF. CDR3 nucleotides: TGTGCCAGCAGCGAGACAGGAGCTGGAAACACCATATATTTT.

The J gene is TRBJ2-7, the V gene TRBV30; D is perhaps TRBD1 or TRBD2 (5 bases each). Trimming removed 5 bases from V and 2 bases from J, with 10 bases in between. This CDR3 comprises 12 residues. CDR1 and CDR2 (germline): GTSNPN, SVGIG (reference sequence). CDR3 in amino acids: CAWGPGPYEQYF. In DNA form, the CDR3 reads TGTGCCTGGGGACCGGGACCCTACGAGCAGTACTTC.

The chain carries TRBV5-6 and TRBJ2-5; D remains unclear. CDR1 is SGHDT, CDR2 YYEEEE, per germline. The CDR3 extends over 13 amino acids. Trimming removed 2 bases at V and 5 bases at J, with 10 bases between. This CDR3 is CASSFPRRETQYF. For the CDR3, the DNA is TGTGCCAGCAGCTTCCCCCGACGGGAGACCCAGTACTTC.

This clone has a handful of counts. The same CDR3 is also encoded by other DNA sequences in this sample. This chain links TRBV10-3 with TRBJ1-1; no clear D. The CDR3 has 14 residues. V dropped 7 bases and J dropped 1 base, with 13 bases sitting between them. CDR1 is ENHRY and CDR2 is SYGVKD in the germline V gene. CDR3 sequence: CAIKKLQQNTEAFF. The CDR3 DNA follows: TGTGCCATCAAAAAACTTCAGCAGAACACTGAAGCTTTCTTT.

The chain uses TRBV9 and TRBJ2-3; D is uncertain. V lost 4 bases to trimming and J lost 2 bases, with 20 bases between them. Germline lookup yields CDR1 SGDLS and CDR2 YYNGEE. The CDR3 has 17 residues. The CDR3 reads CASSPTSLTPITDTQYF. The DNA of the CDR3 is TGTGCCAGCAGCCCGACCTCACTAACGCCGATCACAGATACGCAGTATTTT.

This chain joins TRBV6-4 and TRBJ2-5; no reliable D call. Per the germline V gene, CDR1 is MRHNA and CDR2 is SNTAGT. Between the trimmed V and J ends, which lost 0 bases and 3 bases, there was a span of 14 bases. The CDR3 consists of 16 residues. CDR3 amino acids: CASSDSKNRTEETQYF. As DNA, the CDR3 is TGTGCCAGCAGTGACTCGAAAAATCGCACAGAAGAGACCCAGTACTTC.

This clone occurred a few times. This chain links TRBV5-4 with TRBJ1-1, with D possibly TRBD1 on 6 matching bases. This CDR3 region has 14 residues. V was pared by 1 base and J by 5 bases, with 12 bases between. Germline V gene sequence: CDR1 SGHNT, CDR2 YYREEE (reference sequence). The CDR3 DNA reads as TGTGCCAGCAGCTTGACAGGGAGGGGGACTGAAGCTTTCTTT. It codes for CASSLTGRGTEAFF.

The chain carries TRBV9 and TRBJ2-4, with TRBD2 identical over 14 bases. CDR3 size: 14 residues. The germline V gene encodes CDR1 SGDLS and CDR2 YYNGEE. After removal of 3 bases from V and 15 bases from J, the junction contained 8 bases not matched to a gene. The CDR3 loop reads CASSARTSGGSLYF. CDR3 coding DNA: TGTGCCAGCAGCGCCCGGACTAGCGGGGGGAGTTTGTACTTC. The full variable domain, its missing parts supplied by reference TRBV9 and TRBJ2-4, is DSGVTQTPKHLITATGQRVTLRCSPRSGDLSVYWYQQSLDQGLQFLIQYYNGEERAKGNILERFSAQQFPDLHSELNLSSLELGDSALYFCASSARTSGGSLYFGAGTRLSVL.

The V and J genes are TRBV5-6 and TRBJ2-5, with 8 bases identical to TRBD1. CDR3 length: 15 residues. With V trimmed by 0 bases and J by 6 bases, 7 bases remained unmatched. The germline CDR1 and CDR2 sequences are SGHDT and YYEEEE. CDR3 DNA: TGTGCCAGCAGCTTGGGGCCCGGGACAGGAAAGACCCAGTACTTC. Translating it yields CASSLGPGTGKTQYF. Full variable domain (rest looked up from reference TRBV5-6 and TRBJ2-5): DAGVTQSPTHLIKTRGQQVTLRCSPKSGHDTVSWYQQALGQGPQFIFQYYEEEERQRGNFPDRFSGHQFPNYSSELNVNALLLGDSALYLCASSLGPGTGKTQYFGPGTRLLVL.

This clone was detected once. The chain has TRBV2 and TRBJ1-2; 9 bases are shared with TRBD1. The CDR3 sequence is 15 residues long. Per the germline V gene, CDR1 is SNHLY and CDR2 is FYNNEI. Losses at the gene ends were 2 bases for V and 5 bases for J; bases not matched to a gene: 6. CDR3 bases: TGTGCCAGCAGTGAACCCCCCGGACAGGGGTATGGCTACACCTTC. The encoded protein is CASSEPPGQGYGYTF.

This rearrangement joins TRBV9 to TRBJ1-3; D gene uncertain. This CDR3 is 14 amino acids long. Germline CDR1 reads SGDLS; CDR2 reads YYNGEE. Trimming left V 5 bases short and J 2 bases short, with 11 bases between. CDR3 amino acids: CASSVGSPGNTIYF. Written as DNA, the CDR3 is TGTGCCAGCAGTGTGGGCAGCCCTGGAAACACCATATATTTT.

Note on this clone: A read error may account for a junction end that differs from germline. The chain links TRBV7-2 to TRBJ1-2; possibly TRBD1 for D (5 bases). The germline gives CDR1 SGHTA, CDR2 FQGNSA. The CDR3 is made up of 13 amino acids. The CDR3 sequence is CASRLGTVEGYTF. The CDR3 bases are TGTGCCAGCAGGTTAGGGACCGTAGAGGGCTACACCTTC.

The sample holds a few counts of this clone. V usage is TRBV7-2 and J usage is TRBJ2-5; D unresolved. CDR3 length equals 13 residues. V lost 1 base to trimming and J lost 5 bases, with 8 bases between them. Germline values: CDR1 SGHTA, CDR2 FQGNSA. CDR3 nucleotide sequence: TGTGCCAGCAGCTTAGTGGGTCGGGAGACCCAGTACTTC. This translates into CASSLVGRETQYF.

The CDR3 bases are TGTGCCATCACAGGAGCGAGGACAGATACGCAGTATTTT. Translating gives CAITGARTDTQYF. The chain uses TRBV5-4 and TRBJ2-3; D perhaps matches TRBD1 (5 bases). V was pared by 9 bases and J by 3 bases, with 14 bases between. Germline V gene sequence: CDR1 SGHNT, CDR2 YYREEE (reference sequence). This CDR3 region has 13 residues.